The clone carrying this T cell receptor beta chain has just a few counts. The antigen is unknown. The data originate from a study of T cells after yellow fever vaccination. Broader study findings: Overlap between CD4 and CD8 compartments was detected for a small share of clonotypes. Post-booster repertoires contained most primary-vaccination clones again (96% CD4, roughly 90% CD8). The secondary T-cell response peaked on day 5, not day 15, but was weaker.

TCRdb re-derived calls from the 5' RACE reads in MiXCR, one entry per CDR3 protein. The sample comprises about 330,000 distinct CDR3 sequences, approximately 4% of which are singletons, and 20% to 25% rests with the top ten. Germline V gene data show CDR1 as LNHDA and CDR2 as SQIVND (reference sequence). Trimming removed 5 bases from V and 5 bases from J; junction bases left unmatched: 5. This CDR3 has 14 residues. The chain has TRBV19 and TRBJ1-1; 10 bases fit TRBD1. The TCR sequence derives from a man between 18 and 29 years old who received the YFV17D yellow fever vaccine. Sequences were derived from PBMCs, sampled 5 days after the yellow fever booster vaccination. In DNA form, the CDR3 reads TGTGCCAGTAGTGTCACGGACAGGGGGACTGAAGCTTTCTTT. Amino acid sequence: CASSVTDRGTEAFF.